The following is a T cell receptor beta chain sequence with its context. Its antigen is not identified. Sampling of blood occurred at baseline, cycle 4 day 1, and cycle 7 day 1. This entry is derived from a study of OX40 agonist ivuxolimab in advanced cancers. Study as a whole: Checkpoint inhibitors had been given previously to approximately 40% of patients.

Study observations and caveats: Clonal expansion from baseline to week 6 occurred in both CD4+ and CD8+ T cells.

TCRdb's table, derived via immunoSEQ multiplex PCR, lists solely in-frame clones and lacks some. Of around 67,000 clones detected, roughly four fifths appear once; the ten largest clones hold less than 2.5%. The CDR3 contains 16 residues. Trimming cost V 3 bases and J 7 bases, with 19 bases left between them. The germline V gene encodes CDR1 SGHTS and CDR2 YDEGEE. The chain carries TRBV5-8 and TRBJ1-4; D is uncertain. The receptor was isolated from an adult with an advanced solid tumor such as melanoma, head and neck, liver or kidney cancer. Sequenced material: CD4+ or CD8+ T cells sorted from blood, taken in a trial of the OX40 agonist ivuxolimab. CDR3: CASSSLGPGRSEKLFF. The DNA of the CDR3 is TGTGCCAGCAGCTCCCTCGGACCTGGGAGGAGTGAAAAACTGTTTTTT.